Below are 21 T cell receptor beta chains sequenced from a single sample in a study of blood T cell repertoires in COVID-19. Measured with immunoSEQ multiplex PCR; TCRdb has only the in-frame clones, and not every one. The table lists about 270,000 clones, approximately 86% of them singletons. Material for sequencing was peripheral blood. These receptors were obtained from a man between 40 and 49 years old with active or convalescent COVID-19.

The V call is TRBV6-5, the J call TRBJ2-5, with 8 bases matching TRBD2. Germline V gives CDR1 MNHEY, CDR2 SVGAGI. CDR3 length: 14 residues. V shed 6 bases and J 4 bases; nucleotides not matched to a gene: 7. CDR3 region: CASRLSGRGETQYF. The DNA for the CDR3 is TGTGCCAGCAGATTGAGCGGGAGAGGAGAGACCCAGTACTTC.

The chain combines TRBV5-1 with TRBJ2-7; weak D call: TRBD1 (6 bases). Germline assignment: CDR1 SGHRS and CDR2 YFSETQ. V lost 1 base to trimming and J lost 4 bases, with 6 bases between them. The CDR3 runs 12 residues. The CDR3 spells CASSLTGYEQYF. The CDR3 nucleotides read TGCGCCAGCAGCTTGACAGGGTACGAGCAGTACTTC.

The chain couples TRBV10-1 to TRBJ2-4; 9 bases fit TRBD1. Germline CDR1 is WNHNN and CDR2 is SYGVQD (reference sequence). V lost 10 bases and J lost 5; bases outside the gene matches: 3. The CDR3 covers 12 residues. CDR3 in amino acids: CAMRDRENIQYF. For the CDR3, the DNA is TGCGCCATGAGGGACAGGGAAAACATTCAGTACTTC.

DNA of the CDR3: TGTGCCAGCAGCAGGGGCGGCCCGGGGGAAGATACGCAGTATTTT. It codes for CASSRGGPGEDTQYF. V gene TRBV5-4 combines with J gene TRBJ2-3, with a tentative D call TRBD2 (6 bases). In germline, CDR1 is SGHNT, CDR2 YYREEE (reference sequence). Trimming cost V 4 bases and J 5 bases, with 17 bases left between them. The CDR3 extends over 15 amino acids.

This chain connects TRBV5-1 to TRBJ2-1; 8 bases line up with TRBD2. Germline CDR1 and CDR2: SGHRS and YFSETQ. CDR3 size: 14 residues. The V segment lost 6 bases and the J segment 6 bases; nucleotides outside the gene matches: 8. The CDR3 sequence: CASTWGAGGNEQFF. The CDR3 DNA reads TGCGCCAGCACCTGGGGGGCGGGAGGCAATGAGCAGTTCTTC. Full variable domain (outside the CDR3, taken from reference TRBV5-1 and TRBJ2-1): KAGVTQTPRYLIKTRGQQVTLSCSPISGHRSVSWYQQTPGQGLQFLFEYFSETQRNKGNFPGRFSGRQFSNSRSEMNVSTLELGDSALYLCASTWGAGGNEQFFGPGTRLTVL.

The chain carries TRBV14 and TRBJ1-6; no firm D call. The V end lost 1 base, the J end lost 14 bases, and 9 bases lay between the germline ends. Germline loops: CDR1 SGHDN, CDR2 FVKESK. The CDR3 totals 12 residues. CDR3 residues: CASSQGAASLHF. The CDR3, as DNA: TGTGCCAGCAGCCAAGGGGCAGCCTCCCTCCACTTT.

This rearrangement joins TRBV19 to TRBJ1-3, with D maybe TRBD1 (5 bases). Trimming took off 5 bases at V and 1 base at J, with 12 bases between the two ends. The germline V gene has CDR1 LNHDA and CDR2 SQIVND (reference sequence). The CDR3 runs to 15 residues. Here the CDR3 DNA reads TGTGCCAGTAGTTGGGGCGGGGAATCTGGAAACACCATATATTTT. Protein sequence: CASSWGGESGNTIYF.

The V and J genes are TRBV5-1 and TRBJ2-1; TRBD2 agrees at 9 bases. Germline values: CDR1 SGHRS, CDR2 YFSETQ. V lost 1 base and J lost 0; bases outside the gene matches: 2. The CDR3 consists of 16 residues. The CDR3 nucleotides read TGCGCCAGCAGCTTGAGCGGGGGGCTCTCCTACAATGAGCAGTTCTTC. Translated: CASSLSGGLSYNEQFF. The full variable domain, rest sourced from reference TRBV5-1 and TRBJ2-1, is KAGVTQTPRYLIKTRGQQVTLSCSPISGHRSVSWYQQTPGQGLQFLFEYFSETQRNKGNFPGRFSGRQFSNSRSEMNVSTLELGDSALYLCASSLSGGLSYNEQFFGPGTRLTVL.

This chain joins TRBV27 and TRBJ2-3; the D gene is possibly TRBD2 (5 bases). The CDR3 extends over 14 amino acids. Deletions cut 7 bases from V and 5 bases from J, with 16 bases between. Germline-derived CDR1 and CDR2 are MNHEY and SMNVEV (reference sequence). CDR3 sequence reads: CASTPSFGEDTQYF. CDR3 coding DNA: TGTGCCAGCACCCCCTCCTTCGGGGAAGATACGCAGTATTTT.

The chain employs TRBV7-2 and TRBJ1-5; D gene unclear. Trimming left V 5 bases short and J 3 bases short, with 14 bases between. Germline-derived CDR1 and CDR2 are SGHTA and FQGNSA. The CDR3 sequence is 15 residues long. CDR3 in DNA: TGTGCCAGCAGCCTGCAAGTCGGTTCCAATCAGCCCCAGCATTTT. It codes for CASSLQVGSNQPQHF.

The chain uses TRBV3-1 (or the pseudogene TRBV3-2) and TRBJ1-6; D is perhaps TRBD1 (5 bases). V was shortened by 1 base and J by 8 bases, with 12 bases between the two germline ends. The CDR3 has 15 residues. Germline loops: CDR1 LGHDT, CDR2 YNNKEL (reference sequence). The DNA for the CDR3 is TGTGCCAGCAGCCAAGGGGGGGGAACCCATTCACCCCTCCACTTT. It specifies CASSQGGGTHSPLHF.

The rearrangement links TRBV2 to TRBJ1-1; D is undetermined. The CDR3 has 13 amino acids. The germline gives CDR1 SNHLY, CDR2 FYNNEI. V lost 3 bases to trimming and J lost 1 base, with 6 bases between them. CDR3 DNA: TGTGCCAGCAGTGACCAGGAGAACACTGAAGCTTTCTTT. This translates into CASSDQENTEAFF.

The rearrangement links TRBV4-2 to TRBJ1-1; unclear D gene. With 1 base removed from V and 3 bases from J, the gap between germline ends came to 15 bases. The CDR3 has 16 amino acids. Germline values: CDR1 LGHNA, CDR2 YNFKEQ. The DNA of the CDR3 is TGTGCCAGCAGCCAAGGCGCCCTAGGTGTGGACACTGAAGCTTTCTTT. This translates into CASSQGALGVDTEAFF.

The rearrangement uses TRBV4-1 and TRBJ1-5; D is ambiguous. Germline CDR1 and CDR2: MGHRA and YSYEKL. The CDR3 consists of 18 residues. The V gene lost 0 bases and the J gene lost 3 bases, with 18 bases spanning the gap. For the CDR3, the DNA is TGCGCCAGCAGCCAAGATCCCATTCAACGCGAATTCAATCAGCCCCAGCATTTT. Amino acids: CASSQDPIQREFNQPQHF.

CDR3 loop: CASRWAGEEGEQYF. The CDR3 DNA reads as TGTGCCAGCAGATGGGCGGGAGAAGAGGGCGAGCAGTACTTC. The chain links TRBV3-1 (or the pseudogene TRBV3-2) to TRBJ2-7; TRBD2 matches 7 bases. This CDR3 contains 14 residues. Germline V CDR1 and CDR2: LGHDT, YNNKEL (reference sequence). Trimming cost V 6 bases and J 6 bases; bases outside gene matches: 11.

With regard to this clone: The sample carries other DNA sequences with the same CDR3. The chain carries TRBV18 and TRBJ1-1; TRBD1 matches at 8 bases. V was clipped by 2 bases and J by 3 bases; unmatched bases: 5. The CDR3 length is 15 residues. CDR1 KGHSH and CDR2 LQKENI come from the germline V gene. The CDR3 is CASSPGQGGDTEAFF. The CDR3 nucleotides read TGTGCCAGCTCACCAGGACAGGGAGGGGACACTGAAGCTTTCTTT.

The chain has TRBV7-8 and TRBJ1-5, with a weak D call TRBD1 (5 bases). CDR1 is SGHVS and CDR2 is FQNEAQ in the germline V gene. CDR3 length: 15 amino acids. Trimming cost V 5 bases and J 2 bases, with 13 bases left between them. The CDR3 region has the DNA TGTGCCAGCAGCCTAGGACAATCGGGCAATCAGCCCCAGCATTTT. Amino acid sequence: CASSLGQSGNQPQHF.

The CDR3 sequence: CASSLSGGWETQYF. The CDR3 DNA reads TGTGCCAGCAGCTTATCGGGGGGCTGGGAGACCCAGTACTTC. V gene TRBV11-2 combines with J gene TRBJ2-5; the D gene is possibly TRBD2 (7 bases). The CDR3 extends over 14 amino acids. Deletions cut 2 bases from V and 5 bases from J, with 12 bases between. Germline CDR1 SGHAT, CDR2 FQNNGV.

This chain joins TRBV29-1 and TRBJ2-3, with 10 bases lining up with TRBD1. J gave up 5 bases and V 6 bases, and 8 bases lay outside the gene matches. The CDR3 totals 14 residues. The germline gives CDR1 SQVTM, CDR2 ANQGSEA. The CDR3 nucleotides read TGCAGCGTACGACAGGGGGCGCGGAAAGATACGCAGTATTTT. It codes for CSVRQGARKDTQYF.

V usage is TRBV11-2 and J usage is TRBJ1-4, with D hard to call. V was shortened by 2 bases and J by 5 bases, with 12 bases between the two germline ends. The germline gives CDR1 SGHAT, CDR2 FQNNGV. The CDR3 consists of 15 residues. The CDR3, as DNA: TGTGCCAGCAGCTTAAACATGCAGGAAAATGAAAAACTGTTTTTT. It yields the protein CASSLNMQENEKLFF.

The rearrangement joins TRBV19 to TRBJ1-2, with D uncertain. Germline CDR1 is LNHDA and CDR2 is SQIVND (reference sequence). The CDR3 is made up of 13 amino acids. Trimming cost V 7 bases and J 0 bases, with 9 bases left between them. The CDR3 protein is CASKSQANYGYTF. The DNA for the CDR3 is TGTGCCAGTAAGAGCCAAGCTAACTATGGCTACACCTTC.